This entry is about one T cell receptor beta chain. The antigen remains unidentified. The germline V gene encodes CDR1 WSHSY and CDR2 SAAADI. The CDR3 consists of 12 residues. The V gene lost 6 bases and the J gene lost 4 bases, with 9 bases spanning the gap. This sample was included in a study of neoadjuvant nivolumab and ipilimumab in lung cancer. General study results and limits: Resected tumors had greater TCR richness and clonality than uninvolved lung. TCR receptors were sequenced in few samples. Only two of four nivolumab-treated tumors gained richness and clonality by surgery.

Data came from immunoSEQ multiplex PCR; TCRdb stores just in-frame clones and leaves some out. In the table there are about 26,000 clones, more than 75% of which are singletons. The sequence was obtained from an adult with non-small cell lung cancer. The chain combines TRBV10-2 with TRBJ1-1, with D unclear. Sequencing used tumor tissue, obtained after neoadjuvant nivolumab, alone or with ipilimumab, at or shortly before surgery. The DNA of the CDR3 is TGCGCCAGCAGAACAATACTCACTGAAGCTTTCTTT. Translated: CASRTILTEAFF.